This is a list of T cell receptor beta chains from one sample in a study of blood T cells in healthy people across ages. From the 5' RACE reads, TCRdb called clonotypes with MiXCR, one entry per CDR3 protein. The table has fewer than 1.5 million distinct CDR3 sequences, around 42% seen once. The sample was blood. Receptors were obtained from a woman in her late teens or twenties in good health. CDR3s include the opening cysteine and the closing phenylalanine or tryptophan. The D gene is left open where the match is weak. The size entry is marked missing in some rows and otherwise reads once, few, many or a size class.

cdr3_aa,cdr3_nt,v_call,j_call,d_call,clone_size
CASSPGLVVNEQYF,TGTGCCAGCAGCCCGGGACTAGTAGTGAACGAGCAGTACTTC,TRBV3-1,TRBJ2-7,TRBD2,.
CASSQVLSGGANEQFF,TGCGCCAGCAGCCAAGTTCTTAGCGGGGGGGCCAATGAGCAGTTCTTC,TRBV4-1,TRBJ2-1,TRBD2,.
CASTYFYEQYF,TGTGCCAGCACCTACTTTTACGAGCAGTACTTC,TRBV12-3/TRBV12-4,TRBJ2-7,.,many
CSVVTALSENEQFF,TGCAGCGTGGTGACAGCCCTGAGCGAGAATGAGCAGTTCTTC,TRBV29-1,TRBJ2-1,.,.
CAISVGSEGNSNEQFF,TGTGCCATCAGTGTGGGCTCGGAGGGGAATAGCAATGAGCAGTTCTTC,TRBV10-3,TRBJ2-1,.,.
CASSFVKQETQYF,TGCGCCAGCAGCTTTGTCAAACAAGAGACCCAGTACTTC,TRBV5-1,TRBJ2-5,.,.
CASMPGPGAEQFF,TGTGCCAGCATGCCTGGACCGGGCGCTGAGCAGTTCTTC,TRBV3-1,TRBJ2-1,.,few
CASSPTGTGAYEQYF,TGCGCCAGCAGCCCAACCGGGACAGGAGCCTACGAGCAGTACTTC,TRBV4-1,TRBJ2-7,TRBD1,few
CASSGRRRLAGGLSYNEQYF,TGTGCCAGCAGTGGGCGGAGGAGACTAGCGGGGGGTCTCTCCTACAATGAGCAGTACTTC,TRBV2,TRBJ2-7,TRBD2,.
CASTFGAQIYNEQFF,TGTGCCAGCACCTTCGGGGCGCAAATCTACAATGAGCAGTTCTTC,TRBV12-3/TRBV12-4,TRBJ2-1,.,few
CASSYVALVNYGYTF,TGTGCCAGCAGTTATGTGGCGTTAGTTAACTATGGCTACACCTTC,TRBV6-5,TRBJ1-2,.,.
CASSGSFSTDTQYF,TGTGCCAGCAGTGGCAGCTTTAGCACAGATACGCAGTATTTT,TRBV2,TRBJ2-3,.,once
CASSLQTVGWSYGYTF,TGTGCCAGCAGCTTACAGACTGTAGGGTGGAGCTATGGCTACACCTTC,TRBV7-9,TRBJ1-2,.,.
CASSPSADTGEQFF,TGCGCCAGCAGCCCTAGCGCCGATACAGGGGAGCAGTTCTTC,TRBV5-1,TRBJ2-1,.,few
CASSPTDRTSQETQYF,TGTGCCAGCAGCCCAACGGACAGGACCAGCCAAGAGACCCAGTACTTC,TRBV13,TRBJ2-5,TRBD1,.
CASSLIGGHEAFF,TGTGCCAGCAGTTTAATTGGGGGTCATGAAGCTTTCTTT,TRBV28,TRBJ1-1,.,.
CASSHLLAGSGERYF,TGTGCCAGCAGTCACCTACTAGCGGGGAGCGGCGAGCGGTACTTC,TRBV6-5,TRBJ2-7,TRBD2,.